This T cell receptor (beta chain) emerged from a study of CD8 T cells in ankylosing spondylitis. This clonotype was observed many times. Its antigen remains unknown. A quantitative 5'-RACE method, one with molecular barcodes, was used to make TCR beta libraries. TCRdb re-derived calls from the 5' RACE reads in MiXCR, one entry per CDR3 protein. The sample lists approximately 24,000 distinct CDR3 sequences, 10% to 15% occurring once. Study results and limitations: A motif of fewer than ten highly homologous TCR beta variants was seen as apparently characteristic of ankylosing spondylitis blood.

Input material: blood. The TCR was taken from a male donor with ankylosing spondylitis or in good health (not recorded which).

The CDR3 sequence is CASSSPGYTQYF. The CDR3 DNA reads TGTGCCAGCAGTTCACCGGGCTATACGCAGTATTTT. The V gene is TRBV27, the J gene TRBJ2-3; no clear D. V shed 4 bases and J shed 7 bases, with 9 bases lying between them. The CDR3 is 12 amino acids. Germline values: CDR1 MNHEY, CDR2 SMNVEV (reference sequence).